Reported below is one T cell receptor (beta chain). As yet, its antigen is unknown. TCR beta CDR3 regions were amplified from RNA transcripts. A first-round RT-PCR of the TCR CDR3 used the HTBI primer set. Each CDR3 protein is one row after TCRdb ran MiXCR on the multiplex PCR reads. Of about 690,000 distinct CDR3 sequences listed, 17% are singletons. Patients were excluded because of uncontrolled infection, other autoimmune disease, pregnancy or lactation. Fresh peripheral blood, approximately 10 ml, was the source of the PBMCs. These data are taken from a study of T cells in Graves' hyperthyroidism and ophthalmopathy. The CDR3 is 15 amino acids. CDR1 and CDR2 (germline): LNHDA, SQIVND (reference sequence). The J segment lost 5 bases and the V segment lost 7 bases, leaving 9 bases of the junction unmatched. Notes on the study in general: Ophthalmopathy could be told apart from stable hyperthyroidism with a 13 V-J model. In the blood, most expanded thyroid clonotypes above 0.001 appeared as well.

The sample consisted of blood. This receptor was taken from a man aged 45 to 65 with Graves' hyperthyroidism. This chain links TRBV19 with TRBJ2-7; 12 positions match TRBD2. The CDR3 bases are TGTGCCAGTAACATACTAGCGGGAGGAAGGCACGAGCAGTACTTC. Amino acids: CASNILAGGRHEQYF.